This T cell receptor (beta chain) was documented in a study of T cell responses to AZD1222 COVID-19 vaccine. Points from the study as a whole: Only a handful of AZD1222 recipients, roughly six in all, had baseline seropositivity. The breadth and depth of Spike-specific TCRs increased once two AZD1222 doses had been given.

Profiled with immunoSEQ multiplex PCR; TCRdb holds only in-frame clones, not every one. Of around 120,000 clones in the sample, roughly 86% are singletons; the top ten hold less than 4.5%. As regards this clone: What it recognizes is unknown.

The germline V gene encodes CDR1 SNHLY and CDR2 FYNNEI. The germline V and J ends were trimmed by 7 bases and 6 bases, with 15 bases remaining between them. The CDR3 consists of 14 residues. This TCR was sampled from an adult in good health. Specimen: peripheral blood, collected on day 0 of AZD1222 vaccination. The chain links TRBV2 to TRBJ2-2; a possible D gene is TRBD1 (5 bases). Here the CDR3 reads CASTLTDSSGELFF. The CDR3 DNA sequence: TGTGCCAGCACCCTAACTGACAGTTCCGGGGAGCTGTTTTTT.